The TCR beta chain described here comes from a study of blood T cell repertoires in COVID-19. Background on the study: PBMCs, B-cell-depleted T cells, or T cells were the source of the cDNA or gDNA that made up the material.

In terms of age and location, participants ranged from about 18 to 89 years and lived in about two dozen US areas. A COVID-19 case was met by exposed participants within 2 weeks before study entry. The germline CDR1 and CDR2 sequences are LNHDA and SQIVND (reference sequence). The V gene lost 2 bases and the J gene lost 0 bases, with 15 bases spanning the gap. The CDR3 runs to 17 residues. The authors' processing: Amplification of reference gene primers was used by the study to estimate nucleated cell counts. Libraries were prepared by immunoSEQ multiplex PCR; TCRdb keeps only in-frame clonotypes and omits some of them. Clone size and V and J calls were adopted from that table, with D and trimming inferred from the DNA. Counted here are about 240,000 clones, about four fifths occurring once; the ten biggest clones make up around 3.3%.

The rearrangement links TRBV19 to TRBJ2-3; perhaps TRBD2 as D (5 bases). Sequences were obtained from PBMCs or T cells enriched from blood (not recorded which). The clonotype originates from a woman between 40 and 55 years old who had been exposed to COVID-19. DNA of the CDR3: TGTGCCAGTAGTATAAGGACCGGGGTATCTAGCACAGATACGCAGTATTTT. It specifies CASSIRTGVSSTDTQYF.